A selection of T cell receptor beta chains follows, all from one sample in a study of blood T cell repertoires in COVID-19. Clones were read by immunoSEQ multiplex PCR, and TCRdb kept only the in-frame ones, dropping some. This sample has around 270,000 clones, with about 90% found just once. The specimen was peripheral blood. These TCRs come from a woman aged 45-59 years with acute or convalescent COVID-19. Both conserved end residues are part of each CDR3. D genes are given only for firm matches.

J gene | V gene | CDR3 length | D gene | CDR3 protein
TRBJ2-7 | TRBV5-1 | 13 | - | CASSKTETYEQYF
TRBJ1-6 | TRBV5-1 | 15 | - | CASSLAGSSNSPLHF
TRBJ2-7 | TRBV28 | 14 | - | CASSFFGQNYEQYF
TRBJ2-3 | TRBV9 | 16 | TRBD2 | CASSIGTSGSTDTQYF
TRBJ1-1 | TRBV6-5 | 14 | TRBD1 | CASSYRGRNTEAFF
TRBJ1-3 | TRBV7-2 | 15 | - | CASSRLQGYGNTIYF
TRBJ1-6 | TRBV5-1 | 15 | - | CASSLIPGGDLPLHF
TRBJ1-4 | TRBV19 | 18 | TRBD1 | CASSKSGQGALRSEKLFF
TRBJ2-7 | TRBV9 | 16 | - | CASSVDPLTRGDEQYF
TRBJ1-5 | TRBV7-3 | 16 | - | CASSQGSVNSNQPQHF
TRBJ1-4 | TRBV28 | 16 | TRBD1 | CASSYDSVGQGEKLFF
TRBJ1-5 | TRBV19 | 15 | - | CASSIDQVIAQPQHF
TRBJ1-2 | TRBV28 | 16 | TRBD1 | CASSLWRDRLYYGYTF
TRBJ2-1 | TRBV3-1/TRBV3-2 | 18 | TRBD2 | CASSQLTLTSGPYNEQFF
TRBJ2-7 | TRBV12-3/TRBV12-4 | 13 | - | CASSLSGLDEQYF
TRBJ2-6 | TRBV9 | 16 | - | CASSVGGGSGANVLTF
TRBJ2-2 | TRBV5-1 | 14 | - | CASSLAGNLGELFF
TRBJ2-1 | TRBV10-3 | 17 | TRBD2 | CAITLNPAGGTYNEQFF
TRBJ1-1 | TRBV5-1 | 17 | TRBD1 | CASSVRTGIGRNTEAFF
TRBJ2-2 | TRBV6-2/TRBV6-3 | 15 | TRBD2 | CASSEGLGGTGELFF
TRBJ2-5 | TRBV7-9 | 14 | TRBD1 | CASSSGQAQETQYF
TRBJ2-3 | TRBV27 | 14 | - | CASSRAGMENTQYF
TRBJ2-3 | TRBV7-9 | 18 | - | CASSLARSETTSTDTQYF
TRBJ1-4 | TRBV28 | 14 | - | CASRGVGSAEKLFF
TRBJ1-1 | TRBV5-5 | 17 | - | CASSLVVAAAPNTEAFF
TRBJ2-1 | TRBV10-3 | 15 | TRBD1 | CAISERTGSINEQFF
TRBJ2-3 | TRBV18 | 15 | TRBD2 | CASSPPSGSTDTQYF
TRBJ2-7 | TRBV28 | 14 | TRBD1 | CASSFRGIVYEQYF
TRBJ2-7 | TRBV9 | 17 | - | CASSVEDRAGGFYEQYF
TRBJ1-2 | TRBV28 | 13 | - | CASSPQGLVGYTF
TRBJ1-5 | TRBV2 | 12 | TRBD1 | CASEGQEKPQHF
TRBJ2-3 | TRBV7-8 | 16 | - | CASSLVSGSSTDTQYF
TRBJ1-1 | TRBV5-4 | 15 | TRBD1 | CASSLGQGASTEAFF
TRBJ1-5 | TRBV19 | 17 | - | CASSIDENRRSNQPQHF
TRBJ2-1 | TRBV27 | 13 | - | CASSRPRGDEQFF
TRBJ2-5 | TRBV12-5 | 13 | - | CASGLGFQETQYF
TRBJ2-3 | TRBV20-1 | 11 | - | CSAPNTDTQYF
TRBJ1-1 | TRBV6-5 | 14 | - | CASTRDSVNTEAFF
TRBJ1-1 | TRBV28 | 13 | TRBD1 | CASSPGQGTEAFF
TRBJ1-2 | TRBV7-2 | 15 | TRBD1 | CASSLAGTGDYGYTF
TRBJ1-4 | TRBV3-1/TRBV3-2 | 15 | TRBD1 | CASSQTTRGIEYLFF
TRBJ2-1 | TRBV18 | 18 | TRBD2 | CASSLFQGTSGSTDEQFF
TRBJ2-7 | TRBV9 | 12 | - | CASSVSTGEQYF
TRBJ1-5 | TRBV28 | 12 | - | CASSFGGQPQHF
TRBJ1-4 | TRBV6-2/TRBV6-3 | 19 | TRBD1 | CASSPQTGGAWGTNEKLFF
TRBJ2-2 | TRBV5-1 | 16 | - | CASSLIGAGFGGELFF
TRBJ2-7 | TRBV18 | 15 | TRBD1 | CASSQGQGASYEQYF
TRBJ2-1 | TRBV24-1 | 18 | TRBD2 | CATSDGGGTSGRRYEQFF
TRBJ2-2 | TRBV5-4 | 18 | TRBD2 | CASSGGAGGRLNTGELFF
TRBJ1-4 | TRBV19 | 14 | TRBD1 | CASRRQGSAEKLFF
TRBJ1-6 | TRBV7-6 | 14 | - | CASSQGQLNSPLHF
TRBJ2-1 | TRBV7-2 | 14 | - | CASSLVSRAVEQFF
TRBJ2-3 | TRBV7-2 | 12 | - | CASSPGVDTQYF
TRBJ2-7 | TRBV27 | 15 | - | CASSFRGTSSYEQYF
TRBJ2-2 | TRBV18 | 14 | TRBD2 | CASSRGGPAGELFF
TRBJ1-1 | TRBV10-3 | 12 | - | CATDQGNTEAFF